This T cell receptor (beta chain) was profiled in a study of blood T cells in healthy people across ages. Whole-study results and caveats: More naive CD4+ cells and higher diversity marked long-lived donors relative to aged donors.

Concerning this clonotype itself: The antigen is not known.

The CDR3 totals 15 residues. V was cut by 6 bases and J by 0 bases, with 14 bases left in between. The authors ran a second PCR of about 7 to 11 cycles using a sample-barcoded 5' primer and a J-beta primer mix. TCRdb re-analysed the 5' RACE reads in MiXCR, keeping a single row per CDR3 protein. The data show some 900,000 distinct CDR3 sequences, 29% seen once. The chain has TRBV12-3 or TRBV12-4 and TRBJ1-1; D ambiguous. The sequenced sample was blood. This receptor was taken from a woman of 80 years or more in good health. The CDR3 DNA sequence: TGTGCCAGCAGCCCGGAAGGGAGGGTGAACACTGAAGCTTTCTTT. It specifies CASSPEGRVNTEAFF.